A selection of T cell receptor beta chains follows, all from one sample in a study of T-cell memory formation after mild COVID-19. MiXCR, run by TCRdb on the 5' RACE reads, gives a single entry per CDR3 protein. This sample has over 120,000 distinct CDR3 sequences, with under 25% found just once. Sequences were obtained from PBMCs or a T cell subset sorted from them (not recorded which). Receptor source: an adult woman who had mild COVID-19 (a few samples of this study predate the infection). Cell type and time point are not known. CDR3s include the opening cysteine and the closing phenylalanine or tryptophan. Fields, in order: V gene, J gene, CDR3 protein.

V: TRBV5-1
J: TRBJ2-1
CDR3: CASSLGDRGLNEQFF

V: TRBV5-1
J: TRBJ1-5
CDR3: CASSFLDSNQPQHF

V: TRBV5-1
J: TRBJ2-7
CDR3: CASSLESQGPYEQYF

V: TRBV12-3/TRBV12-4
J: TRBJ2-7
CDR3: CASSPRVSSYEQYF

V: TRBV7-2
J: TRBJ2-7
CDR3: CASSLVRGDYEQYF

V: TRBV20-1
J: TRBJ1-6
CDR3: CSARVAGSYNSPLHF

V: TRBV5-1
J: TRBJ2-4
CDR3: CASSLRTGGDIQYF

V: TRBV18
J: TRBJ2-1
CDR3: CASSPRSNEQFF

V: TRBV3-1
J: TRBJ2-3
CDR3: CASSRSSWGDTQYF

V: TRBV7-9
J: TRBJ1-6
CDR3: CASSLGGRANSPLHF

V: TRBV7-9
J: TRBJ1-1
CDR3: CASSRDRANTEAFF

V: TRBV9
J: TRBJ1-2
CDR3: CASSVDAGAIGGYTF

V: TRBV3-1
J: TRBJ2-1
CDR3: CASSPGGVRSYNEQFF

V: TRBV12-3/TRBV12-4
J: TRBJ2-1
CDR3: CASSLRRSVDEQFF

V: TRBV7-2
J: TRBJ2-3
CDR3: CASSSLAGVSDTQYF

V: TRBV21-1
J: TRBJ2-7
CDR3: CATSGKTRCYEQYF

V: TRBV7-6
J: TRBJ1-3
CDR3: CASSQMTGAGNTIYF

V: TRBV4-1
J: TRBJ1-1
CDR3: CASSQGGGTVAFF

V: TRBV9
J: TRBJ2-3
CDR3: CASSVVSGTDTQYF

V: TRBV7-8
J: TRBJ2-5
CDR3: CASSPPTGPETQYF

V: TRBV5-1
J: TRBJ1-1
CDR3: CASSLSQEIAFF

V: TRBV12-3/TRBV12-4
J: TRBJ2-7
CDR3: CASTNSPAYEQYF

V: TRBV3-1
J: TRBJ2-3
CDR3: CASSPARDTQYF

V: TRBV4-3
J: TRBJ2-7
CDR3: CASSPMGGRAYEQYF

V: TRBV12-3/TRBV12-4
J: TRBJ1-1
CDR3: CASSWDRLNTEAFF

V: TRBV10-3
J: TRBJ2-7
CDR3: CAISGGTLRGAYEQYF

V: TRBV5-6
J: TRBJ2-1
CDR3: CASSFGTVSYNEQFF

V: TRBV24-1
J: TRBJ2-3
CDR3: CATSDRAPADTQYF

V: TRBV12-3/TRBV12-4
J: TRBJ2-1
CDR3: CASKLGGMSSYNEQFF

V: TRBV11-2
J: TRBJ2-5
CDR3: CASSSGGAKTQYF

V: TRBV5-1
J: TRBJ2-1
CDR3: CASSLFQGANNEQFF

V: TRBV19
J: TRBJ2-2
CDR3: CASSGTTGELFF

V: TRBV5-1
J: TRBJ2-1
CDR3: CASSLVRTRDEQFF

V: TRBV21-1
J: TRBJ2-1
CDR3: CASSTPRRSSYNEQFF

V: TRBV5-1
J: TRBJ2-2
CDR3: CASSDLLRDQDLTGELFF

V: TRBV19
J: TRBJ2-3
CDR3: CASTLGAADTQYF

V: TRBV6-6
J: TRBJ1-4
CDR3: CASRRLGLSDEKLFF

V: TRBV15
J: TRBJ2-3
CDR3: CATSQGTDTQYF

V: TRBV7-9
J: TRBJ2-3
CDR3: CASSGGLAGVADTQYF

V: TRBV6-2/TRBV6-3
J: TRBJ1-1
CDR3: CASTEGTEAFF

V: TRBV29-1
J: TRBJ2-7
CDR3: CSVETSGSSYEQYF

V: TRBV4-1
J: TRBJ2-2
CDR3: CASSQGGRDTGELFF

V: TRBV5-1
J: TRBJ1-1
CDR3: CASSFMGQVGTEAFF

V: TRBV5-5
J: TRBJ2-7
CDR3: CASSLEGTKQYF

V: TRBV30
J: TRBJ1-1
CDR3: CAWSRWNTEAFF

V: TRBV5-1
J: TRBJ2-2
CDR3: CASSLDSTGELFF